The 7 T cell receptor beta chains below come from one sample, sequenced in a study of response to subunit inactivated influenza vaccine. Each CDR3 protein gets one entry after TCRdb re-called the RT-PCR reads with MiXCR. The sample holds about 700,000 distinct CDR3 sequences, about 15% seen once. Sequencing used PBMCs from blood, obtained approximately 15 days before vaccination. These receptors were taken from a man over 45 who received an inactivated influenza vaccine.

The table lists this clonotype with a few counts. The chain couples TRBV5-1 to TRBJ2-7, with 9 bases that match TRBD2. Trimming at V came to 4 bases and at J to 6 bases, leaving 5 bases not matched to a gene. This CDR3 is 13 amino acids long. Germline V CDR1 and CDR2: SGHRS, YFSETQ. DNA for the CDR3: TGCGCCAGCAGCGTAGCGGGAGCCACCGAGCAGTACTTC. Translated, it gives CASSVAGATEQYF.

The chain links TRBV6-1 to TRBJ1-3, with D perhaps TRBD1 (6 bases). The CDR3 consists of 15 residues. The V end was cut by 8 bases, the J end by 0 bases, with 14 bases between. The V gene's germline CDR1 is MNHNS and CDR2 SASEGT. The CDR3 DNA is TGTGCCAGCGCCAGGGGACGTAACTCTGGAAACACCATATATTTT. Translated, it gives CASARGRNSGNTIYF.

As to this clonotype: A much more abundant neighbour one base away suggests this may be a read error. The chain employs TRBV20-1 and TRBJ2-2; 10 positions match TRBD2. In germline, CDR1 is DFQATT, CDR2 SNEGSKA (reference sequence). The CDR3 spans 14 residues. CDR3 in DNA: TGCGCGGGACTAGCGAGAGGGGCCACCGGGGAGCTGTTTTTT. It encodes CAGLARGATGELFF.

This rearrangement joins TRBV6-2 or TRBV6-3 to TRBJ2-1; 7 bases are a match to TRBD2. Germline assignment: CDR1 MNHEY and CDR2 SVGEGT. This CDR3 comprises 15 residues. V shed 2 bases and J 4 bases; nucleotides not matched to a gene: 5. CDR3 nucleotides: TGTGCCAGCAGTTACGTGCCTAGCGGATACAATGAGCAGTTCTTC. It specifies CASSYVPSGYNEQFF.

This sequence joins TRBV28 and TRBJ2-1, with TRBD2 matching over 15 bases. Germline V gives CDR1 MDHEN, CDR2 SYDVKM. The CDR3 is 17 amino acids. The junction had 12 bases not matched to a gene; V was cut back by 6 bases and J by 9 bases. CDR3 amino acids: CASRIGGLAGGSVEQFF. The CDR3 DNA follows: TGTGCCAGCAGGATTGGGGGACTAGCGGGAGGTTCAGTTGAGCAGTTCTTC.

In its sample, this clonotype was seen a few times. The CDR3 coding sequence is TGTGCCAGCAGCCAAGCCCCCGGGGGGGCAGTTTCACCCCTCCACTTT. Translated: CASSQAPGGAVSPLHF. This chain connects TRBV3-1 to TRBJ1-6, with D possibly being TRBD1 (6 bases). In germline, CDR1 is LGHDT, CDR2 YNNKEL (reference sequence). Trimming took 1 base from V and 9 from J, leaving 16 bases between them. The CDR3 contains 16 residues.

The gene calls are TRBV12-3 or TRBV12-4 and TRBJ2-1; the D gene is possibly TRBD1 (6 bases). V was shortened by 1 base and J by 9 bases, with 13 bases between the two germline ends. The CDR3 is 14 amino acids. The CDR3 bases are TGTGCCAGCAGTTTAGGTTACAGGGCGAGTGAGCAGTTCTTC. Translated: CASSLGYRASEQFF.